The entry that follows covers one T cell receptor beta chain sequence. Germline V gene data show CDR1 as MNHEY and CDR2 as SVGEGT. V lost 7 bases to trimming and J lost 6 bases; unmatched junction nucleotides: 18. The CDR3 runs to 17 residues. This record comes from a study of blood T cell repertoires in COVID-19. Study-level information: COVID-19 samples, acute and convalescent, were from the United States, Italy and Spain.

Assay used: immunoSEQ multiplex PCR; TCRdb lists only in-frame clones, some missing. The sample has 300,000 to 450,000 clones, 89% seen once. The receptor was isolated from a woman aged 55-69 years with COVID-19, enrolled during active disease. The sequencing sample was made of peripheral blood. The J gene is TRBJ1-1, the V gene TRBV6-2 or TRBV6-3; TRBD1 aligns across 9 bases. The CDR3 DNA sequence: TGTGCCAGCACCCCGACAGGGGGTAGGGCTAAAGGGTCTGAAGCTTTCTTT. Encoded protein: CASTPTGGRAKGSEAFF.